This TCR beta chain comes out of a study of T cell repertoires in cytomegalovirus infection. This clonotype appeared a few times. MiXCR, applied by TCRdb to the reads, yields one record per CDR3 protein. Among under 200,000 distinct CDR3 sequences listed, roughly 15% were seen once. The receptor was derived from a human donor in good health (CMV status not recorded). Some clones in this sample may be carry-over from other donors' samples. Sequenced input: CD8+ T cells from PBMCs.

The CDR3 loop reads CASSGPGTGELFF. The CDR3 region has the DNA TGTGCCAGCAGCGGCCCGGGGACCGGGGAGCTGTTTTTT. V and J are TRBV7-3 and TRBJ2-2; D is perhaps TRBD2 (5 bases). CDR1 and CDR2 (germline): SGHTA, FQGTGA. The CDR3 is 13 amino acids. The V end was cut by 5 bases, the J end by 5 bases, with 9 bases between.